Sequencing of this T cell receptor (beta chain) was carried out in a study of cytomegalovirus exposure and HLA in healthy donors. Primers for the PCR totalled 60 Vbeta and 13 Jbeta. The method was immunoSEQ multiplex PCR; TCRdb's version includes in-frame clones alone and lacks a portion of them. The sample shows under 150,000 clones, about 73% of them seen only once. This CDR3 region has 18 residues. Looked up from germline, CDR1 is SGHTA and CDR2 is FQGTGA. V lost 0 bases and J 9 bases, leaving 21 bases between the germline ends. Input material: PBMCs. This receptor was identified in a human donor in good health. This sequence joins TRBV7-3 and TRBJ1-6, with a possible D match to TRBD1 (6 bases). The chain's CDR3 is CASSLTGPRREGGSPLHF. CDR3 DNA: TGTGCCAGCAGCTTAACCGGGCCTCGGAGGGAGGGGGGTTCACCCCTCCACTTT.